The sequence of this T cell receptor (beta chain) was determined in a study of blood T cell repertoires in COVID-19. On the study more broadly: From the United States, Italy and Spain came samples of acute and convalescent COVID-19.

Per the original data handling: Nucleated cell number was recorded as an estimate derived from reference gene primer amplification. Assay: immunoSEQ multiplex PCR; the TCRdb copy retains only in-frame clones and omits some. V, J and clone size are those of that table, while D and trimming were read from the DNA. The data contain over 150,000 clones, approximately 82% of them singletons. V shed 0 bases and J 3 bases; nucleotides not matched to a gene: 6. CDR3 length equals 15 residues. Looked up from germline, CDR1 is SGDLS and CDR2 is YYNGEE. Recruits, aged roughly 18 to 89 years, lived in 25 or so US areas. Donors in Cohort 3 who had recovered were those with two negative PCRs, healthcare professional clearance, or resolution of their symptoms. This clone was found a few times.

Sequences were obtained from PBMCs or T cells enriched from blood (not recorded which). This receptor was obtained from a woman in her fifties or sixties who had recovered from COVID-19. This sequence joins TRBV9 and TRBJ2-7, with TRBD2 identical over 7 bases. The chain's CDR3 is CASSVEPSGGYEQYF. The CDR3, as DNA: TGTGCCAGCAGCGTAGAGCCTAGCGGAGGCTACGAGCAGTACTTC. Full variable domain (rest looked up from reference TRBV9 and TRBJ2-7): DSGVTQTPKHLITATGQRVTLRCSPRSGDLSVYWYQQSLDQGLQFLIQYYNGEERAKGNILERFSAQQFPDLHSELNLSSLELGDSALYFCASSVEPSGGYEQYFGPGTRLTVT.